Given below is one T cell receptor (beta chain) in context. Its target is not known. Together with a sample-barcoded 5' primer, a J-beta primer mix was included in a second PCR lasting about 7 to 11 cycles. With 12 random nucleotides, a template-switch adaptor tagged each individual cDNA molecule. TCRdb independently ran MiXCR on the 5' RACE reads; one entry per CDR3 protein. This sample has about 830,000 distinct CDR3 sequences, with 60% to 80% found just once. The data derive from a study of blood T cells in healthy people across ages. Whole-study findings and limits: Percentage of naive T cells showed a strong correlation with TCR beta diversity.

Trimming cost V 0 bases and J 4 bases, with 15 bases left between them. The CDR3 is made up of 16 amino acids. In germline, CDR1 is DFQATT, CDR2 SNEGSKA (reference sequence). This rearrangement joins TRBV20-1 to TRBJ2-2; either TRBD1 or TRBD2 may fit D (6 bases each). Sequences were obtained from blood. This clonotype was sampled from a man aged 25-45 years in good health. The CDR3 nucleotides are TGCAGTGCTAGAGATTTGGAGGGGGAATTCACCGGGGAGCTGTTTTTT. Translating it yields CSARDLEGEFTGELFF.